These T cell receptor beta chains were read from a single sample in a study of T cells in localized non-small cell lung cancer. Data came from immunoSEQ multiplex PCR; TCRdb stores just in-frame clones and leaves some out. The table lists around 79,000 clones, 60% to 85% of them singletons. Sample: PBMCs, taken before any cancer treatment. Receptors originate from a man between 40 and 69 years old with stage II squamous cell lung carcinoma. Each CDR3 is given with its conserved first and last residue. D genes are given only for firm matches. The listing skips clone size in some rows; elsewhere it reads once, few, many or a size class.

CDR3 DNA: TGTGCCAGCAGTGAAGGTCGTAAGGATCAGCCCCAGCATTTT
CDR3 protein: CASSEGRKDQPQHF
D gene: .
clone size: .
V gene: TRBV2
J gene: TRBJ1-5

CDR3 DNA: TGTGCCAGTAAAGTGCAGGGAGGCACTGAAGCTTTCTTT
CDR3 protein: CASKVQGGTEAFF
D gene: .
clone size: .
V gene: TRBV19
J gene: TRBJ1-1

CDR3 DNA: TGCGCCAGCAAGACAGGGCAAGAGGGGAATTCACCCCTCCACTTT
CDR3 protein: CASKTGQEGNSPLHF
D gene: TRBD1
clone size: few
V gene: TRBV23-1
J gene: TRBJ1-6

CDR3 DNA: TGTGCCAGCAGCGTAGGGGACAGGCAAAATCAGCCCCAGCATTTT
CDR3 protein: CASSVGDRQNQPQHF
D gene: TRBD1
clone size: .
V gene: TRBV9
J gene: TRBJ1-5

CDR3 DNA: TGTGCCAGCAGTGCACTCGGACAGGGGGGTAATTCACCCCTCCACTTT
CDR3 protein: CASSALGQGGNSPLHF
D gene: TRBD1
clone size: .
V gene: TRBV2
J gene: TRBJ1-6

CDR3 DNA: TGTGCCAGCAGCTTACCGAACACCGGGGAGCTGTTTTTT
CDR3 protein: CASSLPNTGELFF
D gene: .
clone size: few
V gene: TRBV7-9
J gene: TRBJ2-2

CDR3 DNA: TGTGCCAGCAGCGCCGGGACTACACCCTACGAGCAGTACTTC
CDR3 protein: CASSAGTTPYEQYF
D gene: TRBD2
clone size: few
V gene: TRBV7-2
J gene: TRBJ2-7

CDR3 DNA: TGTGCCAGCAGTTTTGGTACTAGCGGGAGAACCCAGTACTTC
CDR3 protein: CASSFGTSGRTQYF
D gene: TRBD2
clone size: .
V gene: TRBV28
J gene: TRBJ2-5

CDR3 DNA: TGTGCCAGCAGCTTTGGGGGGAACACCGGGGAGCTGTTTTTT
CDR3 protein: CASSFGGNTGELFF
D gene: .
clone size: once
V gene: TRBV11-3
J gene: TRBJ2-2

CDR3 DNA: TGTGCCAGCAGTCCCCGACTATCCGCGGGTTTGGGGCAGTACTTC
CDR3 protein: CASSPRLSAGLGQYF
D gene: .
clone size: once
V gene: TRBV28
J gene: TRBJ2-7

CDR3 DNA: TGCAGCGGGTATATGCGGTCAAGTTCGTCTGAAGCTTTCTTT
CDR3 protein: CSGYMRSSSSEAFF
D gene: .
clone size: .
V gene: TRBV29-1
J gene: TRBJ1-1

CDR3 DNA: TGTGCCAGTACTATGAGTGGGGGAAACATTCAGTACTTC
CDR3 protein: CASTMSGGNIQYF
D gene: .
clone size: few
V gene: TRBV19
J gene: TRBJ2-4

CDR3 DNA: TGTGCCAGTAGCACCACAGGGCCTAGTAGTGAAAAACTGTTTTTT
CDR3 protein: CASSTTGPSSEKLFF
D gene: .
clone size: .
V gene: TRBV19
J gene: TRBJ1-4

CDR3 DNA: TGCGCCAGCAGCCAAGACAGGGGGCAAGAGACCCAGTACTTC
CDR3 protein: CASSQDRGQETQYF
D gene: TRBD1
clone size: .
V gene: TRBV4-1
J gene: TRBJ2-5

CDR3 DNA: TGTGCCAGCAGTTCCGGTCCCTCTCCCTACGAGCAGTACTTC
CDR3 protein: CASSSGPSPYEQYF
D gene: .
clone size: .
V gene: TRBV6-6
J gene: TRBJ2-7

CDR3 DNA: TGTGCCAGCAGCCCTGGGGACAGGGGAACCTACGAGCAGTACTTC
CDR3 protein: CASSPGDRGTYEQYF
D gene: TRBD1
clone size: .
V gene: TRBV7-8
J gene: TRBJ2-7

CDR3 DNA: TGTGCCAGCAGTTACGGGACAGGGCCCACTGAAGCTTTCTTT
CDR3 protein: CASSYGTGPTEAFF
D gene: TRBD1
clone size: .
V gene: TRBV6-6
J gene: TRBJ1-1

CDR3 DNA: TGTGCCAGCAGCTTGGTACTTCAAGAGACCCAGTACTTC
CDR3 protein: CASSLVLQETQYF
D gene: .
clone size: .
V gene: TRBV5-4
J gene: TRBJ2-5

CDR3 DNA: TGTGCCAGCAGCAGGGATTATAATTCACCCCTCCACTTT
CDR3 protein: CASSRDYNSPLHF
D gene: .
clone size: few
V gene: TRBV7-2
J gene: TRBJ1-6

CDR3 DNA: TGCGCCAGCAGCTTGTCAGGGGGCGATGGCTACACCTTC
CDR3 protein: CASSLSGGDGYTF
D gene: TRBD1
clone size: once
V gene: TRBV5-1
J gene: TRBJ1-2

CDR3 DNA: TGCGCCAGCAGCCGGCTGGTAGGTGAGCCCCAGCATTTT
CDR3 protein: CASSRLVGEPQHF
D gene: .
clone size: .
V gene: TRBV4-1
J gene: TRBJ1-5

CDR3 DNA: TGTGCCAGCAGTCCGCCCTGGGACAGGGGGCGGGGGGAGCAGTACTTC
CDR3 protein: CASSPPWDRGRGEQYF
D gene: TRBD1
clone size: .
V gene: TRBV7-2
J gene: TRBJ2-7

CDR3 DNA: TGTGCCATGGCCCCGGGACAGGGAGGCATTCAGCCCCAGCATTTT
CDR3 protein: CAMAPGQGGIQPQHF
D gene: TRBD1
clone size: .
V gene: TRBV2
J gene: TRBJ1-5

CDR3 DNA: TGTGCCAGCAGCTTAGCGACAGGGGGCGGTGGTTCACCCCTCCACTTT
CDR3 protein: CASSLATGGGGSPLHF
D gene: TRBD1
clone size: .
V gene: TRBV11-2
J gene: TRBJ1-6

CDR3 DNA: TGTGCCAGCAAGGCCGCCTCGGGGAGGGGCACTGAAGCTTTCTTT
CDR3 protein: CASKAASGRGTEAFF
D gene: .
clone size: .
V gene: TRBV2
J gene: TRBJ1-1

CDR3 DNA: TGCGCCAGCAGCTTGGTCGGGGGGTTGGCTAGCGGGCCGGAGACCCAGTACTTC
CDR3 protein: CASSLVGGLASGPETQYF
D gene: TRBD2
clone size: .
V gene: TRBV5-1
J gene: TRBJ2-5

CDR3 DNA: TGTGCCAGCAGCTCCCTAGTCCACAATGAGCAGTTCTTC
CDR3 protein: CASSSLVHNEQFF
D gene: .
clone size: .
V gene: TRBV7-3
J gene: TRBJ2-1

CDR3 DNA: TGTGCCAGCAGCTTAAGGACGGATACGCAGTATTTT
CDR3 protein: CASSLRTDTQYF
D gene: .
clone size: few
V gene: TRBV7-8
J gene: TRBJ2-3

CDR3 DNA: TGTGCCAGCAGCCCTCAGACTATTCCCGTCGACGAGCAGTACTTC
CDR3 protein: CASSPQTIPVDEQYF
D gene: .
clone size: few
V gene: TRBV7-8
J gene: TRBJ2-7